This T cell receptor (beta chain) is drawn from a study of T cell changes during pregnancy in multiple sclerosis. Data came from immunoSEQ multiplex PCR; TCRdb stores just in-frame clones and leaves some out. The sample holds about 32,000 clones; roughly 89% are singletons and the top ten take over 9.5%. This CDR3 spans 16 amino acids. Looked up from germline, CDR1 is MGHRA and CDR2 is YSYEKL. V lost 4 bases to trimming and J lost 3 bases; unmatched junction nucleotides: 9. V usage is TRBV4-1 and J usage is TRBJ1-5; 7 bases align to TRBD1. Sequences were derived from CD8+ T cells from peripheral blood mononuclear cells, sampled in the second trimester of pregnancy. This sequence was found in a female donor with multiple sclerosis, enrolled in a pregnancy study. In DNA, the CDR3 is TGCGCCAGCAGCCTAGGGAGACAGGGAGACAATCAGCCCCAGCATTTT. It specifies CASSLGRQGDNQPQHF.